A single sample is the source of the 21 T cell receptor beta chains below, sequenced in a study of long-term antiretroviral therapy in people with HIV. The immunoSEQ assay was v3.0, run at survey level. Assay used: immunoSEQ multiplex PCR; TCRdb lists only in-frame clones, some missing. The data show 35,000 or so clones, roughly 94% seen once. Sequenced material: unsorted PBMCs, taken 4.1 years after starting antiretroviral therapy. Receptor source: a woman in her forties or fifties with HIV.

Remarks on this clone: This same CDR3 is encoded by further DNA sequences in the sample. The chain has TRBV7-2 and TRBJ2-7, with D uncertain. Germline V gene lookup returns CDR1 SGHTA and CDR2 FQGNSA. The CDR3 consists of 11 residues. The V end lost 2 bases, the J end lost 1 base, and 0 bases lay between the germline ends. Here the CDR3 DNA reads TGTGCCAGCAGCTTATCCTACGAGCAGTACTTC. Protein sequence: CASSLSYEQYF.

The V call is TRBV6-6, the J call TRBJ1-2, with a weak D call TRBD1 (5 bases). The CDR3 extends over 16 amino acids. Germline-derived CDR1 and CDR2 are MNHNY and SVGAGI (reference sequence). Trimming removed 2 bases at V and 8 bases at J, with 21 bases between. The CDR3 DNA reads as TGTGCCAGCAGTTACCAGGCTGTTGAACAGGTGGACGGCTACACCTTC. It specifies CASSYQAVEQVDGYTF.

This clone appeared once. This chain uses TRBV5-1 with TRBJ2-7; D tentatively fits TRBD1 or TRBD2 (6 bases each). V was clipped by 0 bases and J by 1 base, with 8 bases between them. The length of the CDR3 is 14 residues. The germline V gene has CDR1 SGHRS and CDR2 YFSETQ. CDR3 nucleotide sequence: TGCGCCAGCAGCTTGGAGGGGGGTTCCTACGAGCAGTACTTC. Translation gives CASSLEGGSYEQYF.

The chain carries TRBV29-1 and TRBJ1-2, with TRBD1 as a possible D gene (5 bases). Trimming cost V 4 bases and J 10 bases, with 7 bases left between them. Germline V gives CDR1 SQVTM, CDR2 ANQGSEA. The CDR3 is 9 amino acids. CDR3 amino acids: CSVGGAYTF. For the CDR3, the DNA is TGCAGCGTTGGTGGGGCCTACACCTTC.

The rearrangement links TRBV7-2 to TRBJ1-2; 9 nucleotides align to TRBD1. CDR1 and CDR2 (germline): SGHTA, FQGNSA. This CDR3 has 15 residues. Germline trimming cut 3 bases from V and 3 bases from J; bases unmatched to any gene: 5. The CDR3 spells CASSFPQGADYGYTF. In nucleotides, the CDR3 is TGTGCCAGCAGCTTCCCACAGGGGGCCGACTATGGCTACACCTTC.

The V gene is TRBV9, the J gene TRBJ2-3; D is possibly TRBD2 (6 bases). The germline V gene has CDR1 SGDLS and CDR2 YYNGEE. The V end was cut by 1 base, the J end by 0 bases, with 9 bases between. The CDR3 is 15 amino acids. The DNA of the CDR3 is TGTGCCAGCAGCGTATCCGGGAGAAGCACAGATACGCAGTATTTT. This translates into CASSVSGRSTDTQYF.

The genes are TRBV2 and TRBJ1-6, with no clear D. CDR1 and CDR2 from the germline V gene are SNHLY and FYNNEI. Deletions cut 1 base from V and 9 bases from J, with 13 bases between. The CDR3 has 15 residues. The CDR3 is CASSEDRIDVSPLHF. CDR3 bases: TGTGCCAGCAGTGAAGACAGAATAGACGTTTCACCCCTCCACTTT.

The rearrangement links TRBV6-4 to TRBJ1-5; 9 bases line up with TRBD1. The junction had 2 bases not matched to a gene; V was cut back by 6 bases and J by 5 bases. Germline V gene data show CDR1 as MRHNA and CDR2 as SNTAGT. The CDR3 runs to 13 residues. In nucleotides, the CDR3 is TGTGCCAGCAGCGGGGACAGGGATCAGCCCCAGCATTTT. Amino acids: CASSGDRDQPQHF.

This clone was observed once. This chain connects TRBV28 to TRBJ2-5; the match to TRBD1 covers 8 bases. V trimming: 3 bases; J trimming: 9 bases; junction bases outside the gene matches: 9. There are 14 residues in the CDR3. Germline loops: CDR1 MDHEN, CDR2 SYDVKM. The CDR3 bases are TGTGCCAGCAGTTTGGGACAGGATTTCGAGGCCCAGTACTTC. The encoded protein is CASSLGQDFEAQYF.

The CDR3 DNA sequence: TGTGCCTGGAGTGCGGTTAATAGCAATCAGCCCCAGCATTTT. It translates to CAWSAVNSNQPQHF. The chain recombines TRBV30 with TRBJ1-5; D remains ambiguous. Germline V gene lookup returns CDR1 GTSNPN and CDR2 SVGIG (reference sequence). Trimming pared 1 base from V and 0 bases from J, leaving 7 bases between. The CDR3 sequence is 14 residues long.

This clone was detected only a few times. The CDR3 loop is CASGLLGIYEQYF. CDR3 sequence (DNA): TGCGCCAGCGGGTTACTAGGGATCTACGAGCAGTACTTC. The chain employs TRBV5-1 and TRBJ2-7, with a possible D match to TRBD2 (5 bases). CDR1 SGHRS and CDR2 YFSETQ come from the germline V gene. CDR3 length: 13 residues. V was trimmed by 7 bases and J by 3 bases, leaving 14 bases between them.

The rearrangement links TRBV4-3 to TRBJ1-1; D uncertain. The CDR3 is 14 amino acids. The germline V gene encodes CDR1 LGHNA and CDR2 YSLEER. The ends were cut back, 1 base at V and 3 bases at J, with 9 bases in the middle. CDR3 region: CASSQGAGYTEAFF. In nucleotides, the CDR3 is TGCGCCAGCAGCCAAGGGGCAGGTTACACTGAAGCTTTCTTT.

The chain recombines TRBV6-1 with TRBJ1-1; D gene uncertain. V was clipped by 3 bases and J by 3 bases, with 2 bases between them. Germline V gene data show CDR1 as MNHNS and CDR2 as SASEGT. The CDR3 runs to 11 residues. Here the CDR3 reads CASSDYTEAFF. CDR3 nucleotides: TGTGCCAGCAGTGACTACACTGAAGCTTTCTTT.

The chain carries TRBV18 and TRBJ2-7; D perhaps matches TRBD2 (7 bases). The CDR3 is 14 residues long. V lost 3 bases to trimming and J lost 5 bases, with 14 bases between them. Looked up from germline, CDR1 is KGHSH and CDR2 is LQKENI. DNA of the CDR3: TGTGCCAGCTCACCTCCCGCGGGGGCTAACGAGCAGTACTTC. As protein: CASSPPAGANEQYF. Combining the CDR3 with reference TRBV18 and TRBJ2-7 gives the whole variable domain NAGVMQNPRHLVRRRGQEARLRCSPMKGHSHVYWYRQLPEEGLKFMVYLQKENIIDESGMPKERFSAEFPKEGPSILRIQQVVRGDSAAYFCASSPPAGANEQYFGPGTRLTVT.

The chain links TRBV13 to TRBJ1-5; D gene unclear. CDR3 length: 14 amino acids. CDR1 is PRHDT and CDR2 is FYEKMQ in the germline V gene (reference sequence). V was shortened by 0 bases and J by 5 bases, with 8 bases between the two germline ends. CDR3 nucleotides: TGTGCCAGCAGCTTAGGGGGCGGGGATCAGCCCCAGCATTTT. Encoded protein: CASSLGGGDQPQHF. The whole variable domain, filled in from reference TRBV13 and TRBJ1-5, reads AAGVIQSPRHLIKEKRETATLKCYPIPRHDTVYWYQQGPGQDPQFLISFYEKMQSDKGSIPDRFSAQQFSDYHSELNMSSLELGDSALYFCASSLGGGDQPQHFGDGTRLSIL.

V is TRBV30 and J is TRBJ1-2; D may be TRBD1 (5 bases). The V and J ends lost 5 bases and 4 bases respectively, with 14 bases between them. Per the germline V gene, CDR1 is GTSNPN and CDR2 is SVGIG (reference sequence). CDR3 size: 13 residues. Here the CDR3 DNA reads TGTGCCTGGGCCCTTCAGGGACCCTATGGCTACACCTTC. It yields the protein CAWALQGPYGYTF.

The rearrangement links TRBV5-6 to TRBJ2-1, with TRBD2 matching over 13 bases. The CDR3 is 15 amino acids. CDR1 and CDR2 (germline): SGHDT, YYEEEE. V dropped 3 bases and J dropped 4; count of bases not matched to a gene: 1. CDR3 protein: CASSWGLAGYNEQFF. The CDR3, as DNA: TGTGCCAGCAGCTGGGGACTAGCGGGGTACAATGAGCAGTTCTTC.

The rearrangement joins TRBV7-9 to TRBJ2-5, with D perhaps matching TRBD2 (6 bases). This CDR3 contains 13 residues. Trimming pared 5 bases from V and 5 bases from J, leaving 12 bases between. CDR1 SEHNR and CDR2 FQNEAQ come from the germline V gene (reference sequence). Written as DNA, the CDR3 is TGTGCCAGCAGCCCCCAGGAGGGCGAGACCCAGTACTTC. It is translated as CASSPQEGETQYF.

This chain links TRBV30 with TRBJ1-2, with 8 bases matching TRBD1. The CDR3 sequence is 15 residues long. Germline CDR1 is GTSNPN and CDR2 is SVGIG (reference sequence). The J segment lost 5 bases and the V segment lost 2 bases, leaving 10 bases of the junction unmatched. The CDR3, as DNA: TGTGCCTGGAGTTTCCTCGGACAGGGCAGATATGGCTACACCTTC. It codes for CAWSFLGQGRYGYTF.

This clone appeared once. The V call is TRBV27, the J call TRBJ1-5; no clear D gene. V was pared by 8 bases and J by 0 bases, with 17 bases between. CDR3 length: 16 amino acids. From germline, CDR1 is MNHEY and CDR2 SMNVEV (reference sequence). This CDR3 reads CASGTEAPYSNQPQHF. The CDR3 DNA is TGTGCCAGCGGAACCGAGGCTCCGTATAGCAATCAGCCCCAGCATTTT.

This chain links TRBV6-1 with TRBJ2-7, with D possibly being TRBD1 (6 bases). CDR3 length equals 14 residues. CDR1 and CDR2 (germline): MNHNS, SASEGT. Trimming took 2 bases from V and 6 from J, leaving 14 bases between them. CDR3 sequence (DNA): TGTGCCAGCAGTGAACAAGGGGGTTGGGCCGAGCAGTACTTC. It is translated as CASSEQGGWAEQYF.